The 7 T cell receptor beta chains below come from one sample, sequenced in a study of T cell responses to AZD1222 COVID-19 vaccine. Data came from immunoSEQ multiplex PCR; TCRdb stores just in-frame clones and leaves some out. Here the sample spans approximately 100,000 clones, approximately 90% being singletons. The starting material was peripheral blood, obtained on day 0 of AZD1222 vaccination. These receptors were obtained from an adult in good health.

This sequence joins TRBV4-2 and TRBJ1-1; 7 bases line up with TRBD1. The V and J ends lost 0 bases and 2 bases, in that order; junction bases with no gene match: 15. Germline CDR1 reads LGHNA; CDR2 reads YNFKEQ. This CDR3 comprises 19 residues. The CDR3 region is CASSQDHQGGWVSNTEAFF. CDR3 sequence (DNA): TGTGCCAGCAGCCAAGACCACCAGGGGGGGTGGGTTTCAAACACTGAAGCTTTCTTT.

The chain recombines TRBV4-3 with TRBJ1-5; D is possibly TRBD1 (6 bases). CDR3 length: 19 amino acids. Germline CDR1 LGHNA, CDR2 YSLEER. V dropped 0 bases and J dropped 4 bases, with 22 bases sitting between them. The CDR3 loop is CASSQDPTRGRGSNQPQHF. The CDR3, as DNA: TGCGCCAGCAGCCAAGATCCCACCCGGGGCAGGGGATCAAATCAGCCCCAGCATTTT.

The CDR3 DNA sequence: TGTGCCAGTAGTATGGGGGGGTTGGGGTATCAGCCCCAGCATTTT. Translation gives CASSMGGLGYQPQHF. This sequence joins TRBV19 and TRBJ1-5, with D possibly TRBD1 on 5 matching bases. The CDR3 has 15 amino acids. Germline assignment: CDR1 LNHDA and CDR2 SQIVND (reference sequence). Deletions cut 3 bases from V and 5 bases from J, with 14 bases between.

The chain combines TRBV6-2 or TRBV6-3 with TRBJ1-2; 7 positions agree with TRBD1. Germline V lookup: CDR1 MNHEY, CDR2 SVGEGT. Trimming at V came to 6 bases and at J to 4 bases, leaving 11 bases not matched to a gene. The CDR3 has 15 amino acids. The CDR3 DNA reads TGTGCCAGCAGCTTGGGGAGGACAGGAGCCTATGGCTACACCTTC. Translating gives CASSLGRTGAYGYTF.

Only one count was recorded for this clone. The rearrangement links TRBV6-2 or TRBV6-3 to TRBJ1-1, with a possible D match to TRBD1 (6 bases). CDR3 length: 15 amino acids. The germline CDR1 and CDR2 sequences are MNHEY and SVGEGT. The germline V and J ends were trimmed by 5 bases and 1 base, with 14 bases remaining between them. CDR3 protein: CASSQNREWNTEAFF. In DNA form, the CDR3 reads TGTGCCAGCAGTCAGAACAGGGAATGGAACACTGAAGCTTTCTTT.

The chain is built from TRBV6-5 and TRBJ1-3; TRBD1 is a possible D gene (5 bases). Germline CDR1 is MNHEY and CDR2 is SVGAGI. The CDR3 covers 15 residues. V was cut by 5 bases and J by 0 bases, with 11 bases left in between. CDR3 amino acids: CASSRTRASGNTIYF. CDR3 nucleotide sequence: TGTGCCAGCAGTAGGACCAGGGCCTCTGGAAACACCATATATTTT.

The count of this clone is one. The genes are TRBV4-3 and TRBJ1-6; 9 nucleotides line up with TRBD1. Germline CDR1 is LGHNA and CDR2 is YSLEER. V shed 1 base and J 6 bases; nucleotides not matched to a gene: 7. The CDR3 sequence is 17 residues long. CDR3 protein: CASSQVLSGQGNSPLHF. The DNA of the CDR3 is TGCGCCAGCAGCCAAGTGTTATCGGGACAGGGTAATTCACCCCTCCACTTT.